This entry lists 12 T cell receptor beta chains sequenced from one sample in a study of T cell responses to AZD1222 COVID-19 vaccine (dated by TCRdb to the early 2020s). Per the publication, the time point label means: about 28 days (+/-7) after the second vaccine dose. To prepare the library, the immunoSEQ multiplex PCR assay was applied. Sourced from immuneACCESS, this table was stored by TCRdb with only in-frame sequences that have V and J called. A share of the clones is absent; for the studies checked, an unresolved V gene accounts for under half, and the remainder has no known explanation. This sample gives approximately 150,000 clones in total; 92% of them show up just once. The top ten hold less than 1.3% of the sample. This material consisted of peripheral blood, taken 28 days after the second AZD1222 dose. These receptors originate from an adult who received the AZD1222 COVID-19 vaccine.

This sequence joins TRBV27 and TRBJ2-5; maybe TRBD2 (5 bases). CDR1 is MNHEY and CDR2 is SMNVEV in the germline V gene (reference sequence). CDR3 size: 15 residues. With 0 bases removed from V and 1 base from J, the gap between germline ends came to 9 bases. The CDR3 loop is CASSLSARGQETQYF. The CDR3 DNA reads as TGTGCCAGCAGTTTATCGGCCCGGGGCCAAGAGACCCAGTACTTC.

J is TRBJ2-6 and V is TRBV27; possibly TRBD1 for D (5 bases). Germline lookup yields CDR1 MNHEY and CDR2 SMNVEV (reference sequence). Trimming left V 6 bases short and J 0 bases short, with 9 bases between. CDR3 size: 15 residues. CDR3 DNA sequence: TGTGCCAGCAGGATCAGGGACTCTGGGGCCAACGTCCTGACTTTC. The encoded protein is CASRIRDSGANVLTF. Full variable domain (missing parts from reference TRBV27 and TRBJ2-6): EAQVTQNPRYLITVTGKKLTVTCSQNMNHEYMSWYRQDPGLGLRQIYYSMNVEVTDKGDVPEGYKVSRKEKRNFPLILESPSPNQTSLYFCASRIRDSGANVLTFGAGSRLTVL.

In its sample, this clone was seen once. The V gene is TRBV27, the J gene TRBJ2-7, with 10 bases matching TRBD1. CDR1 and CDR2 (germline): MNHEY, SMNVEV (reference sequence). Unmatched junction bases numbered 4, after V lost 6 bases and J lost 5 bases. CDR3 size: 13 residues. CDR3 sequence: CASRRTGGNEQYF. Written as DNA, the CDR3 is TGTGCCAGCAGACGGACAGGGGGTAACGAGCAGTACTTC.

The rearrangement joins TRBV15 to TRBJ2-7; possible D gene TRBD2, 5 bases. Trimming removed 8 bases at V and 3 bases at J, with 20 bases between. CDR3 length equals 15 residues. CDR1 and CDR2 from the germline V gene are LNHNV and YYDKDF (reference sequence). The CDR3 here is CATRTNFGEFYEQYF. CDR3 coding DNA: TGTGCCACCCGCACCAACTTTGGGGAGTTCTACGAGCAGTACTTC.

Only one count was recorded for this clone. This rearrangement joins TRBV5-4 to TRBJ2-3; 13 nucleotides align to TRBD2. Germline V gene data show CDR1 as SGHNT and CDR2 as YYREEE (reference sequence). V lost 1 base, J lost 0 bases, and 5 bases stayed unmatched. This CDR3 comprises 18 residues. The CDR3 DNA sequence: TGTGCCAGCAGCTTGAAGGGACTAGCGGGGACTAGCACAGATACGCAGTATTTT. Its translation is CASSLKGLAGTSTDTQYF.

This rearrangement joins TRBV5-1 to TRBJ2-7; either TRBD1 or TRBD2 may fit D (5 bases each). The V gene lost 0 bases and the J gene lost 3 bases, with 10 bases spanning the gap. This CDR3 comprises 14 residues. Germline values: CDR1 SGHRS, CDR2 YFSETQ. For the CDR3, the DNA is TGCGCCAGCAGCTTGGGGGGGACGAACTACGAGCAGTACTTC. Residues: CASSLGGTNYEQYF.

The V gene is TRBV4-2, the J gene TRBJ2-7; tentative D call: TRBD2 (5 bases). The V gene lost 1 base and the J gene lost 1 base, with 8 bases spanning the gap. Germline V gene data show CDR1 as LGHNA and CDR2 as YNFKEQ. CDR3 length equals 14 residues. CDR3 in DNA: TGTGCCAGCAGCCAAGGGGAGAGTTCCTACGAGCAGTACTTC. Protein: CASSQGESSYEQYF.

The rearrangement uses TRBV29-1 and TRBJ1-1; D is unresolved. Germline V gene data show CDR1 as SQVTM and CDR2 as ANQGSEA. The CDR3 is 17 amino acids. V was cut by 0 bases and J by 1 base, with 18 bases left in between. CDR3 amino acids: CSVEEILRLHTNTEAFF. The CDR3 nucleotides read TGCAGCGTTGAAGAGATCCTAAGGTTGCATACGAACACTGAAGCTTTCTTT.

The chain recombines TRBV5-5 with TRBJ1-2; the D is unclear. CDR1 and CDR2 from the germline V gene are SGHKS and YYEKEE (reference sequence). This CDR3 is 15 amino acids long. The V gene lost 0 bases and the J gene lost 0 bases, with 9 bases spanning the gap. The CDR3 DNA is TGTGCCAGCAGCTTGGACCCATTAGCTAACTATGGCTACACCTTC. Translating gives CASSLDPLANYGYTF.

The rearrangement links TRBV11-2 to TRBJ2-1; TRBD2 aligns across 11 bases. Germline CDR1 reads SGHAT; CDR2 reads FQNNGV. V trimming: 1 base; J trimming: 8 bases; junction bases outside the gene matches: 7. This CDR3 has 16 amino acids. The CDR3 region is CASSLGNLAGGYEQFF. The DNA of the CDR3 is TGTGCCAGCAGCTTAGGTAACCTAGCGGGGGGCTATGAGCAGTTCTTC.

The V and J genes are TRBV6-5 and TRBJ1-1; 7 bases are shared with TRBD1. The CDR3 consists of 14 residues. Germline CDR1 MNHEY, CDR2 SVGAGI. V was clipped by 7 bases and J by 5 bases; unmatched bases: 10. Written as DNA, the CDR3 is TGTGCCAGCACTCCCGGGGGCAGGGGGACTGAAGCTTTCTTT. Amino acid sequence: CASTPGGRGTEAFF.

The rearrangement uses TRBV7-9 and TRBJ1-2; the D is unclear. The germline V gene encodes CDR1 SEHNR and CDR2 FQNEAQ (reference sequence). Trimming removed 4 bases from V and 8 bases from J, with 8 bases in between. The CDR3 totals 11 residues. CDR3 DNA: TGTGCCAGCAGCTCCGTAGAGGGCTACACCTTC. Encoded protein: CASSSVEGYTF. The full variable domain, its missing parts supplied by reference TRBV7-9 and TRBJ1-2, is DTGVSQNPRHKITKRGQNVTFRCDPISEHNRLYWYRQTLGQGPEFLTYFQNEAQLEKSRLLSDRFSAERPKGSFSTLEIQRTEQGDSAMYLCASSSVEGYTFGSGTRLTVV.